Following are 21 T cell receptor beta chains from one sample sequenced in a study of tumor-infiltrating lymphocytes in primary liver carcinoma. TCR beta cDNA was prepared out of around 460 ng total RNA by means of a constant-region primer. Three nested multiplex PCR rounds, a slightly modified ARM-PCR method, built the TCR beta libraries. Forward primers for TRBV1-TRBV30 and a C-beta reverse primer served the first two PCR rounds, at about 11 cycles each. TCRdb recomputed calls from the multiplex PCR reads with MiXCR, one row per CDR3 protein. The sample holds fewer than 150,000 distinct CDR3 sequences, about 68% seen once. Unsorted bulk tissue, about 19-32 mg of it, served as the source for co-extraction of RNA and DNA. Input material: liver tumor tissue from sampling region 1. This sample's subset: tumor region T1, superior pole. These TCRs come from a woman aged 55 to 70 with primary liver carcinoma and hepatitis B virus infection.

As for this clonotype: At one boundary the junction diverges from the germline segment, which might be a read error. In nucleotides, the CDR3 is TGTACCAGCAGCCCAGGTTCGGCATCAGGGGAGCAGTTCTTC. This translates into CTSSPGSASGEQFF. V usage is TRBV11-3 and J usage is TRBJ2-1; TRBD1 is a possible D gene (5 bases). CDR3 length equals 14 residues. CDR1 SGHNT and CDR2 YENEEA come from the germline V gene.

This clonotype was recorded at least ten times. The chain carries TRBV6-1 and TRBJ2-1; 10 positions agree with TRBD2. V lost 11 bases to trimming and J lost 4 bases; unmatched junction nucleotides: 8. The germline gives CDR1 MNHNS, CDR2 SASEGT. The CDR3 is 14 amino acids. This CDR3 is CAGASGSRYNEQFF. DNA of the CDR3: TGTGCCGGCGCTAGCGGGAGTCGGTACAATGAGCAGTTCTTC.

About this clonotype: As the CDR3 is not closed by the conserved phenylalanine or tryptophan, this likely results from a read error. The rearrangement uses TRBV10-3 and TRBJ1-3; no clear D. Germline assignment: CDR1 ENHRY and CDR2 SYGVKD. This CDR3 has 16 residues. Trimming took off 2 bases at V and 2 bases at J, with 13 bases between the two ends. The CDR3 region is CAISEVAGKAGNTIYL. Written as DNA, the CDR3 is TGTGCCATCAGTGAGGTGGCGGGGAAGGCTGGAAACACCATATATCTT.

This clonotype appeared a single time. The J gene is TRBJ2-5, the V gene TRBV29-1; 7 bases are a match to TRBD1. Trimming cost V 1 base and J 5 bases; bases outside gene matches: 10. Germline V gene sequence: CDR1 SQVTM, CDR2 ANQGSEA. This CDR3 contains 15 residues. Written as DNA, the CDR3 is TGCAGCGTTGAAGTCCCGACAGGGTACATTGAGACCCAGTACTTC. It yields the protein CSVEVPTGYIETQYF.

The chain recombines TRBV29-1 with TRBJ1-2; perhaps TRBD1 as D (5 bases). CDR3 length equals 12 residues. V lost 6 bases and J 4 bases, leaving 12 bases between the germline ends. Germline V lookup: CDR1 SQVTM, CDR2 ANQGSEA. This chain's CDR3 is CSVGVGGYGYTF. The DNA for the CDR3 is TGCAGCGTCGGTGTGGGGGGCTATGGCTACACCTTC.

The table lists this clonotype with many counts. This CDR3 reads CASSLGISAGGRDQYF. The DNA for the CDR3 is TGTGCCAGCAGTTTAGGCATCTCAGCGGGAGGGAGGGACCAGTACTTC. V is TRBV12-3 or TRBV12-4 and J is TRBJ2-5; TRBD2 matches 10 bases. The CDR3 covers 16 residues. Germline trimming cut 1 base from V and 10 bases from J; bases unmatched to any gene: 12.

Details on this clonotype: Germline and junction disagree at one end, which may indicate a read error. The chain is built from TRBV11-2 and TRBJ2-1; 12 nucleotides agree with TRBD2. CDR1 is SGHAT, CDR2 FQNNGV, per germline. This CDR3 comprises 15 residues. CDR3 sequence reads: CANSLASGGAGVGFF. The DNA for the CDR3 is TGTGCCAACAGCTTAGCTAGCGGGGGGGCCGGTGTAGGGTTCTTC.

About this clonotype itself: A read error may explain this, as a much larger clone is one base away. The rearrangement joins TRBV4-1 to TRBJ1-2, with 9 positions matching TRBD1. V shed 7 bases and J 8 bases; nucleotides not matched to a gene: 14. CDR1 MGHRA and CDR2 YSYEKL come from the germline V gene. The CDR3 consists of 15 residues. CDR3 region: CASTHSDRGTEGYTF. DNA for the CDR3: TGCGCCAGCACCCACTCCGACAGGGGGACGGAAGGCTACACCTTC.

This clonotype was seen repeatedly, ten times or more. The chain joins TRBV4-2 to TRBJ2-7; D is undetermined. There are 12 residues in the CDR3. Germline loops: CDR1 LGHNA, CDR2 YNFKEQ. The ends were cut back, 3 bases at V and 6 bases at J, with 9 bases in the middle. This CDR3 reads CASSHPSSEQYF. The CDR3 coding sequence is TGTGCCAGCAGCCACCCGTCGAGCGAGCAGTACTTC.

In regard to this clonotype: This likely comes from a read error, as the CDR3 has no conserved phenylalanine or tryptophan at its end. This chain uses TRBV11-3 with TRBJ2-1; D might be TRBD2 (6 bases). This CDR3 is built from 13 residues. The germline V gene encodes CDR1 SGHNT and CDR2 YENEEA. CDR3 bases: TGTACCAGCAGGGCCGGGGGCTACAATGAGCAGTTCTCC. Translation: CTSRAGGYNEQFS.

The sample holds a few counts of this clonotype. An end of the junction does not agree with germline; a read error may underlie this. The V gene is TRBV11-2, the J gene TRBJ2-1, with D unclear. Germline V lookup: CDR1 SGHAT, CDR2 FQNNGV. This CDR3 contains 14 residues. The CDR3 nucleotides read TGTACCAGCAGCTTATGGACGAACAACTATGAGCAGTTCTTC. Protein sequence: CTSSLWTNNYEQFF. Full variable domain (outside the CDR3, taken from reference TRBV11-2 and TRBJ2-1): EAGVAQSPRYKIIEKRQSVAFWCNPISGHATLYWYQQILGQGPKLLIQFQNNGVVDDSQLPKDRFSAERLKGVDSTLKIQPAKLEDSAVYLCTSSLWTNNYEQFFGPGTRLTVL.

Regarding this clonotype: This may stem from a read error, because a much larger clone lies one nucleotide away. The genes are TRBV4-1 and TRBJ2-4; maybe TRBD1 (6 bases). Trimming cost V 1 base and J 6 bases, with 19 bases left between them. Germline CDR1 MGHRA, CDR2 YSYEKL. The CDR3 runs to 17 residues. The CDR3 loop is CASSQVRAGVSRNIQYF. CDR3 nucleotide sequence: TGCGCCAGCAGCCAAGTTCGGGCAGGGGTCTCGAGAAACATTCAGTACTTC.

Regarding this clonotype: An end of the junction does not agree with germline; a read error may underlie this. The rearrangement joins TRBV12-5 to TRBJ1-1, with a weak D call TRBD1 (5 bases). Germline lookup yields CDR1 LGHNT and CDR2 FRNRAP. CDR3 length equals 13 residues. The CDR3 nucleotides read TGTGCTACTGGTTTGGGCAGGGCCACTGAAGCTTTCTTT. Protein: CATGLGRATEAFF.

The V and J genes are TRBV14 and TRBJ2-5; no definite D call. Trimming cost V 7 bases and J 1 base, with 16 bases left between them. The CDR3 extends over 15 amino acids. Germline V CDR1 and CDR2: SGHDN, FVKESK. The CDR3 region is CASIPNPTTQETQYF. CDR3 bases: TGTGCCAGCATCCCCAACCCTACAACCCAAGAGACCCAGTACTTC.

This chain connects TRBV11-3 to TRBJ2-1; 10 nucleotides line up with TRBD2. In germline, CDR1 is SGHNT, CDR2 YENEEA. The CDR3 contains 15 residues. J lost 8 bases, V lost 8 bases, and 12 bases had no gene match. CDR3 in amino acids: CASGLGTSGKHEQFF. The CDR3 DNA sequence: TGTGCCAGCGGCCTAGGAACTAGCGGGAAGCATGAGCAGTTCTTC.

Notes on this clonotype: This may be a read error, as it is one base from a much larger clone. This chain uses TRBV6-1 with TRBJ2-1; no definite D call. Germline CDR1 and CDR2: MNHNS and SASEGT. The CDR3 contains 11 residues. CDR3 loop: CTSSEPLHQFF. The CDR3 coding sequence is TGTACCAGCAGTGAACCCCTCCACCAGTTCTTC.

A word on this clonotype: This may stem from a read error, because a much larger clone lies one nucleotide away. The gene calls are TRBV12-3 or TRBV12-4 and TRBJ2-1; TRBD2 aligns across 7 bases. CDR3 length equals 13 residues. The junction had 10 bases not matched to a gene; V was cut back by 10 bases and J by 7 bases. The chain's CDR3 is CAIKIAGLNEQFF. The CDR3 DNA reads TGTGCCATCAAGATAGCGGGCTTAAATGAGCAGTTCTTC.

V gene TRBV29-1 combines with J gene TRBJ2-7; D is undetermined. The CDR3 has 12 residues. Germline values: CDR1 SQVTM, CDR2 ANQGSEA. The V and J ends lost 3 bases and 5 bases respectively, with 11 bases between them. CDR3 coding DNA: TGCAGCGTTGAGGGTGATAAGCACGAGCAGTACTTC. This sequence encodes CSVEGDKHEQYF.

In regard to this clonotype: A junction boundary mismatches the germline segment, possibly from a read error. The gene calls are TRBV11-3 and TRBJ2-2, with D tentatively TRBD1 (6 bases). This CDR3 comprises 18 residues. From germline, CDR1 is SGHNT and CDR2 YENEEA. The CDR3 DNA reads TGTGCCAGCAGCTTAGATGACCGGACAGACCCGAACACCTGGGAGCTGTTTTTT. Translation gives CASSLDDRTDPNTWELFF.

As concerns this clonotype: An end of the junction does not agree with germline; a read error may underlie this. The chain uses TRBV7-9 and TRBJ1-5, with TRBD1 identical over 10 bases. Germline CDR1 reads SEHNR; CDR2 reads FQNEAQ (reference sequence). The CDR3 totals 16 residues. CDR3 residues: CAGSERDRGSDQPQHF. CDR3 coding DNA: TGTGCCGGCAGTGAACGGGACAGGGGTTCGGATCAGCCCCAGCATTTT. Variable domain in full (rest from reference TRBV7-9 and TRBJ1-5): DTGVSQNPRHKITKRGQNVTFRCDPISEHNRLYWYRQTLGQGPEFLTYFQNEAQLEKSRLLSDRFSAERPKGSFSTLEIQRTEQGDSAMYLCAGSERDRGSDQPQHFGDGTRLSIL.

In the case of this clonotype: The junction departs from germline at one end; a sequencing error may be responsible. The chain employs TRBV6-1 and TRBJ2-2; D is possibly TRBD2 (5 bases). Germline CDR1 is MNHNS and CDR2 is SASEGT. The CDR3 consists of 14 residues. This chain's CDR3 is CASRRTRETGELFF. Here the CDR3 DNA reads TGTGCCAGCAGGAGAACACGGGAAACCGGGGAGCTATTTTTT.